The rows below give T cell receptor beta chains drawn from one sample of a study of response to subunit inactivated influenza vaccine. TCRdb used MiXCR to reprocess the RT-PCR reads, holding one entry per CDR3 protein. The sample lists fewer than 600,000 distinct CDR3 sequences; approximately 6.9% were seen once. The sequencing here drew on PBMCs from blood, taken 23 months after vaccination. All receptors come from a man aged 50 to 69 who received an inactivated influenza vaccine. The CDR3 runs from the conserved cysteine through the conserved F or W. The D gene is left open where the match is weak.

J gene: TRBJ1-2
D gene: -
V gene: TRBV11-2
CDR3 protein: CASSPSHQFNYGYTF

J gene: TRBJ2-1
D gene: -
V gene: TRBV2
CDR3 protein: CASTVGGAWNEQFF

J gene: TRBJ2-5
D gene: -
V gene: TRBV5-1
CDR3 protein: CASSHGTVETQYF

J gene: TRBJ1-5
D gene: -
V gene: TRBV19
CDR3 protein: CASSIRLYGPRHQPQHF

J gene: TRBJ2-2
D gene: -
V gene: TRBV5-5
CDR3 protein: CASSPSGTSAGELFF

J gene: TRBJ2-7
D gene: -
V gene: TRBV2
CDR3 protein: CASSEVWLRPGWEQYF

J gene: TRBJ1-1
D gene: -
V gene: TRBV5-5
CDR3 protein: CASSFQGATEAFF

J gene: TRBJ2-7
D gene: -
V gene: TRBV29-1
CDR3 protein: CSVEQEPYEQYF

J gene: TRBJ2-2
D gene: -
V gene: TRBV7-2
CDR3 protein: CATPQQINTGELFF

J gene: TRBJ1-4
D gene: -
V gene: TRBV6-1
CDR3 protein: CASRERHPNEKLFF

J gene: TRBJ2-7
D gene: -
V gene: TRBV29-1
CDR3 protein: CSVEGYSYEQYF

J gene: TRBJ1-3
D gene: -
V gene: TRBV28
CDR3 protein: CASISGATSGNTIYF

J gene: TRBJ2-7
D gene: -
V gene: TRBV19
CDR3 protein: CASSPPASAVYEQYF

J gene: TRBJ2-5
D gene: -
V gene: TRBV29-1
CDR3 protein: CSVSRDTKQETQYF

J gene: TRBJ2-7
D gene: -
V gene: TRBV20-1
CDR3 protein: CSARDHHLYEQYF

J gene: TRBJ1-6
D gene: -
V gene: TRBV7-2
CDR3 protein: CASSPGTLSPLHF

J gene: TRBJ2-5
D gene: -
V gene: TRBV7-9
CDR3 protein: CASSLASGGYQETQYF

J gene: TRBJ1-6
D gene: -
V gene: TRBV4-2
CDR3 protein: CASSQGLGSYNSPLHF

J gene: TRBJ1-1
D gene: -
V gene: TRBV12-3/TRBV12-4
CDR3 protein: CASSVGRRMNTEAFF

J gene: TRBJ2-7
D gene: -
V gene: TRBV5-6
CDR3 protein: CASNPSRDPYEQYF

J gene: TRBJ1-4
D gene: TRBD1
V gene: TRBV4-2
CDR3 protein: CASSQGADRGLEKLFF

J gene: TRBJ2-1
D gene: -
V gene: TRBV7-2
CDR3 protein: CASSAYVGEQFF

J gene: TRBJ2-3
D gene: TRBD2
V gene: TRBV6-2/TRBV6-3
CDR3 protein: CASSYSPSASGGFLDTQYF

J gene: TRBJ2-3
D gene: TRBD2
V gene: TRBV20-1
CDR3 protein: CSAVHFGGGSDTQYF

J gene: TRBJ2-7
D gene: -
V gene: TRBV28
CDR3 protein: CASSWTHNYEQYF

J gene: TRBJ2-7
D gene: -
V gene: TRBV3-1
CDR3 protein: CASSQVWPHEQYF

J gene: TRBJ2-5
D gene: -
V gene: TRBV25-1
CDR3 protein: CASRQTRESAQYF

J gene: TRBJ1-1
D gene: -
V gene: TRBV6-1
CDR3 protein: CASSDHGGTRKAFF

J gene: TRBJ1-1
D gene: -
V gene: TRBV20-1
CDR3 protein: CSAREGAQGTEAFF

J gene: TRBJ2-3
D gene: TRBD1
V gene: TRBV20-1
CDR3 protein: CSARSRTGGRRGTDTQYF

J gene: TRBJ2-1
D gene: TRBD1
V gene: TRBV9
CDR3 protein: CASSVAPTGVEQFF

J gene: TRBJ2-3
D gene: TRBD2
V gene: TRBV12-3/TRBV12-4
CDR3 protein: CASSRLAGAVDTLYF

J gene: TRBJ2-2
D gene: -
V gene: TRBV20-1
CDR3 protein: CSATHMDTGELFF

J gene: TRBJ1-5
D gene: TRBD1
V gene: TRBV4-1
CDR3 protein: CASSQVGTGTGGFISNQPQHF

J gene: TRBJ1-5
D gene: -
V gene: TRBV7-9
CDR3 protein: CASSPGTTQPQHF

J gene: TRBJ1-4
D gene: TRBD1
V gene: TRBV2
CDR3 protein: CASSEDRWANEKLFF

J gene: TRBJ2-7
D gene: TRBD2
V gene: TRBV3-1
CDR3 protein: CASSHTGTSGAYEQYF

J gene: TRBJ1-6
D gene: -
V gene: TRBV12-3/TRBV12-4
CDR3 protein: CASSLGTNSSPLHF

J gene: TRBJ2-3
D gene: TRBD1
V gene: TRBV20-1
CDR3 protein: CSARSPPGQGATDTQYF

J gene: TRBJ1-2
D gene: TRBD1
V gene: TRBV20-1
CDR3 protein: CSVPTGRNYGYTF

J gene: TRBJ2-1
D gene: TRBD1
V gene: TRBV5-1
CDR3 protein: CASSWGDRVYNEQFF

J gene: TRBJ2-1
D gene: TRBD2
V gene: TRBV10-3
CDR3 protein: CAISASASGTSSYNEQFF

J gene: TRBJ2-5
D gene: TRBD2
V gene: TRBV6-2/TRBV6-3
CDR3 protein: CASSRSLAGSQETQYF